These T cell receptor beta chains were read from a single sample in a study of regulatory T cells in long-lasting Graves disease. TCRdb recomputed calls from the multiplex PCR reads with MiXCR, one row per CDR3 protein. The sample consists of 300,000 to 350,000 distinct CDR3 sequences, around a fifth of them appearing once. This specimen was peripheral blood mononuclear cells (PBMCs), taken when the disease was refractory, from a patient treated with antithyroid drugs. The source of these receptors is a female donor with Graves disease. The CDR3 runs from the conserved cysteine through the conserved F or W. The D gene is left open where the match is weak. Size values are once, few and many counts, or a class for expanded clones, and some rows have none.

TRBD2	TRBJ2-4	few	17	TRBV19	TGTGCCAGTAGTCCCCGGGGGGACCCGGCGGGCAAAAACATTCAGTACTTC	CASSPRGDPAGKNIQYF
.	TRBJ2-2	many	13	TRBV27	TGTGCCAGCAGTTTTTCTCCGACCGGGGAGCTGTTTTTT	CASSFSPTGELFF
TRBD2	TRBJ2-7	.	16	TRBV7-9	TGTGCCAGCAGCGCGACTCCAGGACTAGCGGGTTACGAGCAGTACTTC	CASSATPGLAGYEQYF
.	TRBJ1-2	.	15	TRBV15	TGTGCCACCAGCAAGGGGCGGGGTTCGGACTATGGCTACACCTTC	CATSKGRGSDYGYTF
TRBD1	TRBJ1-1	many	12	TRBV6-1	TGTGCCAGCAGGTCCACAGGGGCTGAAGCTTTCTTT	CASRSTGAEAFF
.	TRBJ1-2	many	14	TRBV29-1	TGCAGCGTTGAAGCTCCAGGGTCAGTATATGGCTACACCTTC	CSVEAPGSVYGYTF
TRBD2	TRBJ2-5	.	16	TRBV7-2	TGTGCCAGCAGCTTTTTTGCGGGGGGATACCAAGAGACCCAGTACTTC	CASSFFAGGYQETQYF
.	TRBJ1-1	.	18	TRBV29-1	TGCAGCGCTACGCCCGCAGGGTTGGGGGGGCGGTTGAACACTGAAGCTTTCTTT	CSATPAGLGGRLNTEAFF
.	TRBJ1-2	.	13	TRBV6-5	TGTGCCAGCAGTTTCGACAGTTTTTATGGCTACACCTTC	CASSFDSFYGYTF
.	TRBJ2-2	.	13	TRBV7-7	TGTGCTAGCAGCTCGGGACGGTCCGGGGAGCTGTTTTTT	CASSSGRSGELFF
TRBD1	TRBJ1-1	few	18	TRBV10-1	TGCGCCAGCATAAATATGCCGGGACAGGGGGCCTTGAACACTGAAGCTTTCTTT	CASINMPGQGALNTEAFF
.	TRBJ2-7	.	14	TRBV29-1	TGCAGCGTTGAAGTTAGAGGACAGCGTTACGAGCAGTACTTC	CSVEVRGQRYEQYF
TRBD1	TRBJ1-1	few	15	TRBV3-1	TGTGCCAGCAGCCACACCGGGACAGCGAACACTGAAGCTTTCTTT	CASSHTGTANTEAFF
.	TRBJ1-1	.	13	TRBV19	TGTGCCAGCCGAGCGGGGGCGAACACTGAAGCTTTCTTT	CASRAGANTEAFF
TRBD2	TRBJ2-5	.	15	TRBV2	TGTGCCAGCAGTTTCAGCGGGGGGGGAGGGGAGACCCAGTACTTC	CASSFSGGGGETQYF
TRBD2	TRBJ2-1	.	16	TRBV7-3	TGTGCCAGCAGCCACCGGGGGAGGACTAGCGGGTATGAGCAGTTCTTC	CASSHRGRTSGYEQFF
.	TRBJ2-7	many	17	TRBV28	TGTGCCAGCAGTTTACTGCCCTTAAGAAGGTCTACCTACGAGCAGTACTTC	CASSLLPLRRSTYEQYF
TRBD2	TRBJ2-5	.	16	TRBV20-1	TGCAGTGCTAGCCCCCCTAGCGGGAGATCCGTAGAGACCCAGTACTTC	CSASPPSGRSVETQYF
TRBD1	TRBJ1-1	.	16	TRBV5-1	TGCGCCAGCAGCCCGGAGGGGACAGGGGTTTTGACTGAAGCTTTCTTT	CASSPEGTGVLTEAFF
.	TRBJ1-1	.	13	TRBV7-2	TGTGCCAGCAGCTCGCAGGTGAACACTAAAGCTTTCTTT	CASSSQVNTKAFF
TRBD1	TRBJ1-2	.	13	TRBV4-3	TGCGCCAGCAGCCAATTACAGGGACAGAGCTACACCTTC	CASSQLQGQSYTF
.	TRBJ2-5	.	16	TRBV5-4	TGTGCCAGCAGCTTGAGGAGGGGGCCCATCCAAGAGACCCAGTACTTC	CASSLRRGPIQETQYF
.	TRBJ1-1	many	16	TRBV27	TGTGCCAGCAGTTCACTGGCTGGAGGGAGGAACACTGAAGCTTTCTTT	CASSSLAGGRNTEAFF
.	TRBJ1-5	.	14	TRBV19	TGTGCCAGTAGTATCCGCGGACCCGGTCAGCCCCAGCATTTT	CASSIRGPGQPQHF
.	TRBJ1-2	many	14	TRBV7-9	TGTGCCAGCAGCCCCTTGTGGGGGGCGGGTGGCTACACCTTC	CASSPLWGAGGYTF
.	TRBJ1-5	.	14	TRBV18	TGTGCCAGCTCACCTAGACAGAACAATCAGCCCCAGCATTTT	CASSPRQNNQPQHF
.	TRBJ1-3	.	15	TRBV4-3	TGCGCCAGCAGCCAAGATCGGGGCTCGGGAAACACCATATATTTT	CASSQDRGSGNTIYF
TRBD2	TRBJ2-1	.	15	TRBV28	TGTGCCAGCACTTTGGGCGGGAGTTGGGGCAATGAGCAGTTCTTC	CASTLGGSWGNEQFF
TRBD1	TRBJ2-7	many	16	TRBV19	TGTGCCAGTAGTCCTACAGGGGGCTCGCCGATCTACGAGCAGTACTTC	CASSPTGGSPIYEQYF
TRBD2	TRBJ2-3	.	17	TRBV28	TGTGCCAGCAGTCCGCAGACTAGCGTCGGAGCCGCAGATACGCAGTATTTT	CASSPQTSVGAADTQYF
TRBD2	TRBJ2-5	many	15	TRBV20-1	TGCAGTCCCCGGGGGGGAGATAGGGTTCTAGAGACCCAGTACTTC	CSPRGGDRVLETQYF
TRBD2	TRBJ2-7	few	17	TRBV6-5	TGTGCCAGCAGTTCGAGGAGAGCTAGCGGGGCCACCTACGAGCAGTACTTC	CASSSRRASGATYEQYF
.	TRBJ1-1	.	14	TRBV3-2	TGTGCCAGCAGCCAAGATCGGACCCCCACTGAAGCTTTCTTT	CASSQDRTPTEAFF
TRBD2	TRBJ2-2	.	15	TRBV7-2	TGTGCCAGCAGCGTAGGACTAGCGAACACCGGGGAGCTGTTTTTT	CASSVGLANTGELFF
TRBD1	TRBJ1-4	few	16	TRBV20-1	TGCAGTGCCAACAGGCCGGGACAGGCACCTAATGAAAAACTGTTTTTT	CSANRPGQAPNEKLFF
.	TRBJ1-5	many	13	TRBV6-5	TGTGCCAGCAGTTACATGGGTAGTCAGCCCCAGCATTTT	CASSYMGSQPQHF
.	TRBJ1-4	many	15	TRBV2	TGTGCCAGCAGGGCAACAGGGACTACTAATGAAAAACTGTTTTTT	CASRATGTTNEKLFF
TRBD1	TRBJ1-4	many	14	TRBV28	TGTGCCAGCAGTTTGCCCAGGGGGCGCGGAAAACTGTTTTTT	CASSLPRGRGKLFF
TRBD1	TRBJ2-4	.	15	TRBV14	TGTGCCAGCAGCCAAGATACGACAGGGGTGGACATTCAGTACTTC	CASSQDTTGVDIQYF
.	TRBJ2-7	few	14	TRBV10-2	TGCGCCAGCAGTCAGGGACCCAGATCCTACGAGCAGTACTTC	CASSQGPRSYEQYF
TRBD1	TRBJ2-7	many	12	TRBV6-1	TGTGCCAGCAGGACAGGGGGCTACGAGCAGTACTTC	CASRTGGYEQYF
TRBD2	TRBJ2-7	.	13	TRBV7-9	TGTGCCAGCAGCACGGGAGCGGGGGGGGAGCAGTACTTC	CASSTGAGGEQYF
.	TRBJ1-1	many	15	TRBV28	TGTGCCAGCTCATCCTCAGAGGGCATGGGGAAAAAAGCTTTCTTT	CASSSSEGMGKKAFF
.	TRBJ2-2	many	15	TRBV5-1	TGCGCCAGCAGCTTGGGCAGGGTAGGCACCGGGGAGCTGTTTTTT	CASSLGRVGTGELFF
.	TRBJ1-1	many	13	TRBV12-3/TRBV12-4	TGTGCCAGCACCCTTGAGTTTAACACTGAAGCTTTCTTT	CASTLEFNTEAFF
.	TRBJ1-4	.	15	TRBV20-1	TGCAGTGCTAGATCGCTCGGACAACCTAATGAAAAACTGTTTTTT	CSARSLGQPNEKLFF
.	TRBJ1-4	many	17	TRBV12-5	TGTGCTAGTGGTTTGCGCGAGTGGCCTGCAACTAATGAAAAACTGTTTTTT	CASGLREWPATNEKLFF
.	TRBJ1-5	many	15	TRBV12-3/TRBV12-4	TGTGCCAGCAGGGCCCGCCGGGACAGCAATCAGCCCCAGCATTTT	CASRARRDSNQPQHF
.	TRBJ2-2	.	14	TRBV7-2	TGTGCCAGCAGCTCGTCGGGGTTCACCGGGGAGCTGTTTTTT	CASSSSGFTGELFF
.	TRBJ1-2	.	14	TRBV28	TGTGCCAGCAGCTATCGGGGCGGGACTGGGGGCTACACCTTC	CASSYRGGTGGYTF